The 20 T cell receptor beta chains in this list originate from one sample, sequenced in a study of CD8 T cells in Susac syndrome. Random hexamers served to reverse transcribe roughly 0.5 to 1 ug RNA. TCRdb reprocessed the immunoSEQ multiplex PCR reads via MiXCR and lists one record per CDR3 protein. The repertoire has around 160,000 distinct CDR3 sequences, approximately 92% of them found once; the top ten carry over 0.11%. The sequenced sample consisted of CD4+ T cells from PBMCs. These receptors originate from a human donor in good health.

The V gene is TRBV12-3 or TRBV12-4, the J gene TRBJ1-2; maybe TRBD1 (5 bases). This CDR3 is built from 14 residues. V was pared by 2 bases and J by 4 bases, with 11 bases between. DNA of the CDR3: TGTGCCAGCAGTTTATCCCCAGGGTCCTATGGCTACACCTTC. Translated, it gives CASSLSPGSYGYTF.

The CDR3 region is CASSEQGRGNEQFF. The CDR3 nucleotides read TGTGCCAGCAGTGAACAGGGACGAGGGAATGAGCAGTTCTTC. The genes are TRBV6-1 and TRBJ2-1; the D call may be TRBD1 or TRBD2 (5 bases each). Trimming cost V 2 bases and J 7 bases, with 12 bases left between them. This CDR3 comprises 14 residues. Germline assignment: CDR1 MNHNS and CDR2 SASEGT.

The rearrangement links TRBV6-1 to TRBJ1-1; TRBD1 is a possible D gene (5 bases). Trimming cost V 11 bases and J 3 bases, with 16 bases left between them. This CDR3 comprises 13 residues. CDR1 and CDR2 (germline): MNHNS, SASEGT. The CDR3 nucleotides are TGTGCCTGCCGGGGGGACCCGTACACTGAAGCTTTCTTT. Encoded protein: CACRGDPYTEAFF.

This clonotype was observed a single time. V usage is TRBV4-1 and J usage is TRBJ2-1, with D unclear. Per the germline V gene, CDR1 is MGHRA and CDR2 is YSYEKL. The CDR3 has 15 residues. The ends were cut back, 1 base at V and 0 bases at J, with 7 bases in the middle. The CDR3 nucleotides read TGCGCCAGCAGCCAAGGCAGTAGCTCCTACAATGAGCAGTTCTTC. It is translated as CASSQGSSSYNEQFF.

This clonotype was observed once. This rearrangement joins TRBV2 to TRBJ1-2; unclear D gene. The length of the CDR3 is 12 residues. Germline V gene sequence: CDR1 SNHLY, CDR2 FYNNEI. With 3 bases removed from V and 3 bases from J, the gap between germline ends came to 5 bases. CDR3 loop: CASSERDYGYTF. The CDR3 DNA reads TGTGCCAGCAGTGAGCGGGACTATGGCTACACCTTC.

This clonotype has only a few counts. The V call is TRBV6-1, the J call TRBJ2-7; D might be TRBD1 (5 bases). V gave up 6 bases and J gave up 5 bases, with 14 bases separating them. Germline CDR1 and CDR2: MNHNS and SASEGT. The CDR3 is made up of 13 amino acids. Here the CDR3 reads CASRPTVWDEQYF. Written as DNA, the CDR3 is TGTGCCAGCAGACCGACAGTATGGGACGAGCAGTACTTC.

V is TRBV10-2 and J is TRBJ1-6; D is possibly TRBD1 (6 bases). Trimming took 3 bases from V and 7 from J, leaving 10 bases between them. The germline gives CDR1 WSHSY, CDR2 SAAADI. The CDR3 is made up of 14 amino acids. CDR3: CASSEWQGNSPLHF. The CDR3 nucleotides read TGCGCCAGCAGTGAATGGCAGGGGAATTCACCCCTCCACTTT.

The chain carries TRBV3-1 and TRBJ2-1; 8 bases match TRBD1. V lost 2 bases to trimming and J lost 10 bases; unmatched junction nucleotides: 4. CDR3 size: 13 residues. Germline V gives CDR1 LGHDT, CDR2 YNNKEL (reference sequence). CDR3 amino acids: CASSQQGAGEQFF. CDR3 bases: TGTGCCAGCAGCCAACAGGGGGCGGGGGAGCAGTTCTTC.

This clonotype was detected once. The rearrangement joins TRBV6-6 to TRBJ1-2; 7 bases map to TRBD1. Germline CDR1 and CDR2: MNHNY and SVGAGI (reference sequence). The CDR3 consists of 14 residues. The ends lost 7 bases at V and 4 bases at J; junction bases unmatched: 9. DNA for the CDR3: TGTGCCAGCACCCCGGGACAGTTTGGCTATGGCTACACCTTC. Protein sequence: CASTPGQFGYGYTF.

The V gene is TRBV20-1, the J gene TRBJ1-2; D is uncertain. V was pared by 5 bases and J by 4 bases, with 17 bases between. This CDR3 region has 14 residues. Germline V gene data show CDR1 as DFQATT and CDR2 as SNEGSKA (reference sequence). The CDR3 DNA follows: TGCAGTGCTCCCACCCCTACATTCCCCTATGGCTACACCTTC. This codes for CSAPTPTFPYGYTF.

V gene TRBV7-9 combines with J gene TRBJ2-5; D is undetermined. CDR1 and CDR2 from the germline V gene are SEHNR and FQNEAQ (reference sequence). The V end lost 5 bases, the J end lost 0 bases, and 4 bases lay between the germline ends. This CDR3 has 12 amino acids. The CDR3 bases are TGTGCCAGCAGCGGGTACCAAGAGACCCAGTACTTC. Protein sequence: CASSGYQETQYF.

In the case of this clonotype: Germline is not matched at one junction end, which may reflect a read error. The rearrangement links TRBV5-1 to TRBJ2-6; tentatively, D is TRBD1 (6 bases). CDR1 and CDR2 (germline): SGHRS, YFSETQ. The CDR3 is 15 amino acids. This chain's CDR3 is CASSLGGSGANVLTF. DNA for the CDR3: TGTGCCAGCAGTTTAGGGGGTTCTGGGGCCAACGTCCTGACTTTC.

This chain links TRBV20-1 with TRBJ2-5; D may be TRBD2 (6 bases). The CDR3 spans 15 residues. The V end was cut by 0 bases, the J end by 2 bases, with 13 bases between. The V gene's germline CDR1 is DFQATT and CDR2 SNEGSKA (reference sequence). In DNA, the CDR3 is TGCAGTGCTAGAGATGCCTCGGGAGCACAAGAGACCCAGTACTTC. It encodes CSARDASGAQETQYF.

CDR3 loop: CSARDPRGGETQYF. The DNA for the CDR3 is TGCAGTGCTAGAGATCCCCGCGGAGGGGAGACCCAGTACTTC. The chain links TRBV20-1 to TRBJ2-5; possible D gene TRBD2, 6 bases. The ends were cut back, 0 bases at V and 5 bases at J, with 13 bases in the middle. The CDR3 spans 14 residues. The germline gives CDR1 DFQATT, CDR2 SNEGSKA (reference sequence).

The chain is built from TRBV7-9 and TRBJ2-7; 8 positions agree with TRBD1. This CDR3 has 14 amino acids. Unmatched junction bases numbered 11, after V lost 4 bases and J lost 9 bases. Germline CDR1 SEHNR, CDR2 FQNEAQ (reference sequence). CDR3 protein: CASSSGQGVERQYF. DNA for the CDR3: TGTGCCAGCAGCTCAGGACAGGGCGTTGAAAGGCAGTACTTC.

The chain uses TRBV9 and TRBJ2-2; D not certain. The CDR3 spans 13 residues. V was clipped by 2 bases and J by 7 bases, with 9 bases between them. CDR1 is SGDLS and CDR2 is YYNGEE in the germline V gene. The CDR3 DNA follows: TGTGCCAGCAGCGTTACCCCCGTCGGGGAGCTGTTTTTT. This translates into CASSVTPVGELFF.

The V gene is TRBV7-2, the J gene TRBJ2-3, with 16 positions matching TRBD2. The CDR3 consists of 18 residues. CDR1 is SGHTA and CDR2 is FQGNSA in the germline V gene. V gave up 6 bases and J gave up 2 bases; unmatched junction bases: 8. The CDR3, as DNA: TGTGCCAGCAGTTATCCGGGACTAGCGGGAGGGTTCACAGATACGCAGTATTTT. Its translation: CASSYPGLAGGFTDTQYF.

The J gene is TRBJ2-5, the V gene TRBV5-1, with TRBD1 identical over 9 bases. Germline-derived CDR1 and CDR2 are SGHRS and YFSETQ. The trim removed 4 bases at V and 3 bases at J, leaving 4 bases unmatched. The CDR3 sequence is 14 residues long. The CDR3 region is CASSIRTGEETQYF. As DNA, the CDR3 is TGCGCCAGCAGCATTCGGACAGGGGAAGAGACCCAGTACTTC.

The J gene is TRBJ1-2, the V gene TRBV25-1; D unclear. Germline V gene sequence: CDR1 MGHDK, CDR2 SYGVNS. This CDR3 comprises 15 residues. V was clipped by 8 bases and J by 8 bases, with 24 bases between them. CDR3 coding DNA: TGTGCCAGCCGTCCGGGTTCCGGGTCGTCGGGGGGCTACACCTTC. Protein sequence: CASRPGSGSSGGYTF.

CDR3 nucleotide sequence: TGTGCCAGCAGCTCGGGAGTCGGCACTGAAGCTTTCTTT. Its protein product is CASSSGVGTEAFF. The V and J genes are TRBV14 and TRBJ1-1; D call uncertain. This CDR3 spans 13 amino acids. V was shortened by 5 bases and J by 4 bases, with 11 bases between the two germline ends. Germline lookup yields CDR1 SGHDN and CDR2 FVKESK.